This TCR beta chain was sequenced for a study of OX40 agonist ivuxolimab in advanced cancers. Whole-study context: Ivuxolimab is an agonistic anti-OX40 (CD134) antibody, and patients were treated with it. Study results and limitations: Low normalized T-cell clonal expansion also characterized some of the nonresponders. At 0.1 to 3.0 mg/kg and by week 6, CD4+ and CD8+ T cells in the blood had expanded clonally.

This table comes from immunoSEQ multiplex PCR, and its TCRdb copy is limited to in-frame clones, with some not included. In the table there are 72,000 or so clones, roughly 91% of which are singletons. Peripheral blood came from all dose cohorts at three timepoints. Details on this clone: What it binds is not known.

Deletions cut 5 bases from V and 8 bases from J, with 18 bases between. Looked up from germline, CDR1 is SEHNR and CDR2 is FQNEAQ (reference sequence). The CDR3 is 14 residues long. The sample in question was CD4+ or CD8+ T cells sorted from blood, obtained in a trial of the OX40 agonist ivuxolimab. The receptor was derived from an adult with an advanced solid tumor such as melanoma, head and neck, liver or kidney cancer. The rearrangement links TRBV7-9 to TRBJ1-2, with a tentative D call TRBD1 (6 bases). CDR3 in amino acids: CASSADTGSGGYTF. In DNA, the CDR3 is TGTGCCAGCAGCGCGGATACAGGGTCGGGAGGCTACACCTTC.